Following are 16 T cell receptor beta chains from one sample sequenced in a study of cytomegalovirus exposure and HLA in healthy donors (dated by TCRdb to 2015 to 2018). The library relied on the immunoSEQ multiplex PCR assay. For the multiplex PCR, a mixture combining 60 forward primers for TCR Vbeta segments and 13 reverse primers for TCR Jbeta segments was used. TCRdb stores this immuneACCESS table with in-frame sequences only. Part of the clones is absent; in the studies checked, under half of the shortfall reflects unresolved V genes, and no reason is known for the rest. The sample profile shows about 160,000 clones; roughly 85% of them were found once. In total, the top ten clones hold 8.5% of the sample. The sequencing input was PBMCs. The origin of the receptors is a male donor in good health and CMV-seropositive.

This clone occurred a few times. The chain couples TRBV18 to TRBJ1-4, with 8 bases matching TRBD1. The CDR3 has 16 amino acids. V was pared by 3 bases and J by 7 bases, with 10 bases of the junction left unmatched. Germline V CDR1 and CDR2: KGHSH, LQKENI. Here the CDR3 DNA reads TGTGCCAGCTCACCCCGGGGTGACAGGGGCGGTGAAAAACTGTTTTTT. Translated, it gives CASSPRGDRGGEKLFF.

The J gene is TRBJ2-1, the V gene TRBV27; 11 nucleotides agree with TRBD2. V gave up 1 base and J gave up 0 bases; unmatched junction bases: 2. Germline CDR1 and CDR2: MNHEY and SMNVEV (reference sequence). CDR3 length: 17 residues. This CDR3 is CASSLFSGGASYNEQFF. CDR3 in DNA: TGTGCCAGCAGTTTATTTAGCGGGGGGGCCTCCTACAATGAGCAGTTCTTC.

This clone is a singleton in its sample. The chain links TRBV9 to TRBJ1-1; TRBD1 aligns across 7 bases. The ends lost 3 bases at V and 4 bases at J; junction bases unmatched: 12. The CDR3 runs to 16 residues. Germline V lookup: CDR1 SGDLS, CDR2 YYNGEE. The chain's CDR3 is CASSARGRDNPTEAFF. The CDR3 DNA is TGTGCCAGCAGCGCGAGGGGGCGGGACAATCCCACTGAAGCTTTCTTT.

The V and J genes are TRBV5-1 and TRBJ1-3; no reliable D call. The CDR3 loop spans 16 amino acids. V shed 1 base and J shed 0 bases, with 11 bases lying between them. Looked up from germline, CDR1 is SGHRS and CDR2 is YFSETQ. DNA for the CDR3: TGCGCCAGCAGCTTGCTGGTGGGGAGCTCTGGAAACACCATATATTTT. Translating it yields CASSLLVGSSGNTIYF.

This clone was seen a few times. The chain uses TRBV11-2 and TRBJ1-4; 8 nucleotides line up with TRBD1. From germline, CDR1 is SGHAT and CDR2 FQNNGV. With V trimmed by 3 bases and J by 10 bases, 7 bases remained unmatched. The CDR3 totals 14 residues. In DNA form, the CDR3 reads TGTGCCAGCAGCTTGCTCTTACAGGGGGGAAAACTGTTTTTT. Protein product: CASSLLLQGGKLFF.

In nucleotides, the CDR3 is TGTGCCAGCAGTGGTGGCCCCTCTGGAAACACCATATATTTT. It translates to CASSGGPSGNTIYF. V is TRBV9 and J is TRBJ1-3; D remains ambiguous. The CDR3 spans 14 residues. The V gene's germline CDR1 is SGDLS and CDR2 YYNGEE. The V end lost 5 bases, the J end lost 0 bases, and 9 bases lay between the germline ends.

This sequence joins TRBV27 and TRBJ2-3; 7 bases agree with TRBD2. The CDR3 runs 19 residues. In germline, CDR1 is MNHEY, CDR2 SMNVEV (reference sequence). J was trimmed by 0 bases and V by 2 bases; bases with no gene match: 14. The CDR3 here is CASSLVRERGLRSTDTQYF. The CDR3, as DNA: TGTGCCAGCAGTTTAGTGCGGGAGCGGGGCCTTCGTAGCACAGATACGCAGTATTTT.

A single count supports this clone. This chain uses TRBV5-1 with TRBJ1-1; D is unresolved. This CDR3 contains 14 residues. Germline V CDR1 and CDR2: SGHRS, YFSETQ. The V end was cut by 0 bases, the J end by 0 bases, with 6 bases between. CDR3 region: CASSLGHMNTEAFF. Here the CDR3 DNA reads TGCGCCAGCAGCTTGGGACATATGAACACTGAAGCTTTCTTT.

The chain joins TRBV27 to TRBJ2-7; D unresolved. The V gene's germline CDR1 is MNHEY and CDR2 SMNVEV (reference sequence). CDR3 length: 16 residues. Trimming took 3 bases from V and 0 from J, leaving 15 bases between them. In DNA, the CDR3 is TGTGCCAGCAGTTTTGAGTACAGAACGAGCTCCTACGAGCAGTACTTC. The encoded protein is CASSFEYRTSSYEQYF.

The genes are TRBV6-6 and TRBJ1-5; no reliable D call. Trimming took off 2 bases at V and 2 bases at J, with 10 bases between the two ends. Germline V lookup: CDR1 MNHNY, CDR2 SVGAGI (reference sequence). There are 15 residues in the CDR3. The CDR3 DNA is TGTGCCAGCAGTTACGATGGGAGCCGCAATCAGCCCCAGCATTTT. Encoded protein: CASSYDGSRNQPQHF.

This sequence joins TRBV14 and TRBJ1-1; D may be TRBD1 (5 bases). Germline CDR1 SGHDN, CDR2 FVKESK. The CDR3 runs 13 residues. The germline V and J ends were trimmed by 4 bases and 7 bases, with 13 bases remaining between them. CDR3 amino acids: CASSPWGGGEAFF. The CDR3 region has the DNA TGTGCCAGCAGCCCGTGGGGGGGAGGTGAAGCTTTCTTT. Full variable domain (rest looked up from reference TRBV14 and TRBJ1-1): EAGVTQFPSHSVIEKGQTVTLRCDPISGHDNLYWYRRVMGKEIKFLLHFVKESKQDESGMPNNRFLAERTGGTYSTLKVQPAELEDSGVYFCASSPWGGGEAFFGQGTRLTVV.

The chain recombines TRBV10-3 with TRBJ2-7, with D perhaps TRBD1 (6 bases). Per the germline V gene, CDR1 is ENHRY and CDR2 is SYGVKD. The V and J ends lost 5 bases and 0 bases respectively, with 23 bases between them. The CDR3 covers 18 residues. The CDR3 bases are TGTGCCATCAGTAGGTCTTCGCAGGGGCCGGCGAACTCCTACGAGCAGTACTTC. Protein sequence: CAISRSSQGPANSYEQYF.

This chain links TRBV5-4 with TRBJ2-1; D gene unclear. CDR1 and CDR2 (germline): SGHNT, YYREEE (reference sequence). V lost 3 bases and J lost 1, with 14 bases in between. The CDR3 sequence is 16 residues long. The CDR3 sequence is CASSSEGGRSYNEQFF. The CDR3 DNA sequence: TGTGCCAGCAGCTCCGAAGGCGGAAGATCCTACAATGAGCAGTTCTTC.

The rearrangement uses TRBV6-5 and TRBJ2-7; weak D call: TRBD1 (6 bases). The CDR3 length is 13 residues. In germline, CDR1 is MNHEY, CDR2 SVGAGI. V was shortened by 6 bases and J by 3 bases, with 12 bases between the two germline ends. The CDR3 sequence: CASRNGQYYEQYF. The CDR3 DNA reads TGTGCCAGCAGGAACGGACAGTACTACGAGCAGTACTTC.

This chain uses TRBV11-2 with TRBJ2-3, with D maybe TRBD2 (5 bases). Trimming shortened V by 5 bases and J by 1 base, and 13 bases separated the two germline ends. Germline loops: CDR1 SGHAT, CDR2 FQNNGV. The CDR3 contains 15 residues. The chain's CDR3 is CASSRTREGTDTQYF. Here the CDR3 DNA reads TGTGCCAGCAGCCGAACTAGAGAGGGCACAGATACGCAGTATTTT.

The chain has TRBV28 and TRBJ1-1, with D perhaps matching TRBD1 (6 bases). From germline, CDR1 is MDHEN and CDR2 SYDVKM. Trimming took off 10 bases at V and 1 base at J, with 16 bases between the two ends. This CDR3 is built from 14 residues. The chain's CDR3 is CATGGGGRNTEAFF. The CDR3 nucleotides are TGTGCCACTGGAGGGGGGGGCAGGAACACTGAAGCTTTCTTT.